This T cell receptor (beta chain) emerged from a study of CD8 T cells in Susac syndrome. Germline values: CDR1 SGHTA, CDR2 FQGNSA. V was trimmed by 3 bases and J by 0 bases, leaving 9 bases between them. The CDR3 runs to 15 residues. Reverse transcription of about 0.45 to 1 ug RNA was performed with random hexamers. immunoSEQ multiplex PCR amplified TCR beta CDR3 across 54 Vbeta, 13 Jbeta. One entry per CDR3 protein, called by TCRdb with MiXCR from the immunoSEQ multiplex PCR reads. The data show approximately 200,000 distinct CDR3 sequences, over 90% seen once. CD8+ and CD4+ T cells were negatively isolated; TEMRA cells were FACS-enriched.

This clonotype originated in a human donor with multiple sclerosis. Sequenced sample: CD4+ T cells from PBMCs. The rearrangement uses TRBV7-2 and TRBJ2-1; unclear D gene. The CDR3 region is CASSLEASSYNEQFF. The DNA for the CDR3 is TGTGCCAGCAGCTTGGAAGCTAGCTCCTACAATGAGCAGTTCTTC.